A single sample gave rise to the 25 T cell receptor beta chains below, sequenced in a study of CD8+CD57+ T cells in acquired aplastic anemia. Genomic DNA templated the TCR beta VDJ and CDR3 profiling. MiXCR, run by TCRdb on the reads, gives a single entry per CDR3 protein. The data contain fewer than 200,000 distinct CDR3 sequences, over 70% of them singletons. Before being chosen for sequencing, patients had shown CD8+CD57+ cell expansion by flow cytometry. The sequenced sample consisted of sorted CD4+, CD8+, or CD8+CD57+ T cells (not recorded which) from PBMCs. The receptors originated from a human donor with aplastic anemia.

V and J are TRBV10-3 and TRBJ2-3, with TRBD2 matching over 7 bases. Germline-derived CDR1 and CDR2 are ENHRY and SYGVKD. This CDR3 spans 14 amino acids. J gave up 4 bases and V 3 bases, and 4 bases lay outside the gene matches. The chain's CDR3 is CAISEREGSDTQYF. CDR3 DNA sequence: TGTGCCATCAGTGAAAGGGAGGGGTCAGATACGCAGTATTTT.

This sequence joins TRBV5-1 and TRBJ2-3, with 14 bases aligning to TRBD2. V shed 4 bases and J 5 bases; nucleotides not matched to a gene: 9. This CDR3 contains 17 residues. Looked up from germline, CDR1 is SGHRS and CDR2 is YFSETQ. CDR3 DNA: TGCGCCAGCAGCCCAGGGACTAGCGGGAGACGGGGAGATACGCAGTATTTT. It encodes CASSPGTSGRRGDTQYF.

V and J are TRBV29-1 and TRBJ1-1; TRBD1 might be the D (5 bases). Between the trimmed V and J ends, which lost 7 bases and 1 base, there was a span of 13 bases. Germline-derived CDR1 and CDR2 are SQVTM and ANQGSEA. The CDR3 loop spans 13 amino acids. The CDR3 DNA sequence: TGCAGCGCCACTGGGACGGAGAACACTGAAGCTTTCTTT. Its translation: CSATGTENTEAFF.

V is TRBV19 and J is TRBJ2-1; 11 bases fit TRBD2. CDR3 length: 16 amino acids. Germline V gene lookup returns CDR1 LNHDA and CDR2 SQIVND (reference sequence). V trimming: 3 bases; J trimming: 3 bases; junction bases outside the gene matches: 4. CDR3 sequence reads: CASSILTSGGYNEQFF. DNA of the CDR3: TGTGCCAGTAGTATCCTTACTAGCGGGGGCTACAATGAGCAGTTCTTC.

In its sample, this clonotype was seen once. This rearrangement joins TRBV12-3 or TRBV12-4 to TRBJ2-7; unclear D gene. With 6 bases removed from V and 6 bases from J, the gap between germline ends came to 12 bases. The CDR3 loop spans 12 amino acids. CDR3 amino acids: CASSEDRSEQYF. The DNA of the CDR3 is TGTGCCAGCAGCGAAGATCGTAGCGAGCAGTACTTC.

This chain joins TRBV10-2 and TRBJ1-5; maybe TRBD1 (6 bases). The CDR3 loop spans 14 amino acids. V lost 8 bases and J lost 3, with 14 bases in between. Germline lookup yields CDR1 WSHSY and CDR2 SAAADI. The CDR3 reads CASSPQGFNQPQHF. The CDR3 DNA is TGCGCCAGCTCACCTCAGGGGTTCAATCAGCCCCAGCATTTT.

The chain links TRBV12-3 or TRBV12-4 to TRBJ2-5; possible D gene TRBD1, 5 bases. The CDR3 covers 14 residues. V lost 3 bases to trimming and J lost 1 base, with 9 bases between them. The CDR3 region is CASSLWTRQETQYF. In nucleotides, the CDR3 is TGTGCCAGCAGTTTGTGGACACGCCAAGAGACCCAGTACTTC.

The chain couples TRBV5-4 to TRBJ1-6, with D tentatively TRBD1 (6 bases). The V gene's germline CDR1 is SGHNT and CDR2 YYREEE (reference sequence). The CDR3 spans 14 residues. Trimming took off 4 bases at V and 6 bases at J, with 11 bases between the two ends. The CDR3 loop reads CASSQAQGNSPLHF. In DNA, the CDR3 is TGTGCCAGCAGCCAAGCACAGGGTAATTCACCCCTCCACTTT.

This sequence joins TRBV7-2 and TRBJ1-2; D is ambiguous. CDR3 length equals 12 residues. Trimming pared 2 bases from V and 5 bases from J, leaving 6 bases between. The germline V gene has CDR1 SGHTA and CDR2 FQGNSA. This chain's CDR3 is CASSLKGYGYTF. The CDR3 DNA is TGTGCCAGCAGCTTAAAAGGTTATGGCTACACCTTC.

The chain carries TRBV24-1 and TRBJ2-3; the D is unclear. Trimming left V 0 bases short and J 2 bases short, with 8 bases between. Germline values: CDR1 KGHDR, CDR2 SFDVKD. The CDR3 consists of 15 residues. CDR3 residues: CATSDLWRNTDTQYF. CDR3 DNA sequence: TGTGCCACCAGTGATTTGTGGCGGAACACAGATACGCAGTATTTT.

The rearrangement links TRBV7-2 to TRBJ1-4, with D perhaps matching TRBD1 (5 bases). The CDR3 is 14 residues long. Looked up from germline, CDR1 is SGHTA and CDR2 is FQGNSA. Trimming removed 5 bases from V and 4 bases from J, with 11 bases in between. The CDR3 nucleotides are TGTGCCAGCAGCCCAAGACAGAATAATGAAAAACTGTTTTTT. Translated, it gives CASSPRQNNEKLFF.

This chain connects TRBV29-1 to TRBJ2-1; 12 nucleotides match TRBD1. The length of the CDR3 is 15 residues. Germline V gene sequence: CDR1 SQVTM, CDR2 ANQGSEA. V trimming: 4 bases; J trimming: 10 bases; junction bases outside the gene matches: 11. CDR3 protein: CSVAGWGQGAGEQFF. CDR3 nucleotides: TGCAGCGTTGCCGGTTGGGGACAGGGGGCAGGGGAGCAGTTCTTC.

This clonotype has just a few counts. The chain combines TRBV19 with TRBJ1-2; D call uncertain. Germline CDR1 LNHDA, CDR2 SQIVND (reference sequence). The ends were cut back, 6 bases at V and 4 bases at J, with 24 bases in the middle. The CDR3 loop spans 17 amino acids. The CDR3 DNA sequence: TGTGCCAGTAGCCGCAGATGGGAGGGAGGCTCCCTCTATGGCTACACCTTC. It encodes CASSRRWEGGSLYGYTF.

J is TRBJ2-5 and V is TRBV24-1, with 10 bases aligning to TRBD2. The CDR3 is 15 amino acids. The germline gives CDR1 KGHDR, CDR2 SFDVKD. Losses at the gene ends were 4 bases for V and 5 bases for J; bases not matched to a gene: 6. The CDR3: CATSENTSGKETQYF. The CDR3 DNA reads as TGTGCCACCAGTGAGAATACTAGCGGGAAGGAGACCCAGTACTTC.

CDR3 nucleotide sequence: TGTGCCAGTAGTATACCGGGACAGGGAGGCGAGCAGTACTTC. Amino acids: CASSIPGQGGEQYF. The J gene is TRBJ2-7, the V gene TRBV19, with TRBD1 matching 9 bases. J was trimmed by 6 bases and V by 2 bases; bases with no gene match: 5. Germline assignment: CDR1 LNHDA and CDR2 SQIVND (reference sequence). This CDR3 contains 14 residues.

The chain employs TRBV15 and TRBJ2-1, with 9 nucleotides matching TRBD1. The V segment lost 5 bases and the J segment 4 bases; nucleotides outside the gene matches: 9. CDR1 and CDR2 from the germline V gene are LNHNV and YYDKDF (reference sequence). The CDR3 contains 16 residues. The CDR3 spells CATSGDRDRDYNEQFF. The DNA of the CDR3 is TGTGCCACCAGCGGCGACCGGGACAGGGATTACAATGAGCAGTTCTTC. The full variable domain, rest sourced from reference TRBV15 and TRBJ2-1, is DAMVIQNPRYQVTQFGKPVTLSCSQTLNHNVMYWYQQKSSQAPKLLFHYYDKDFNNEADTPDNFQSRRPNTSFCFLDIRSPGLGDTAMYLCATSGDRDRDYNEQFFGPGTRLTVL.

This clonotype occurred many times. The V call is TRBV19, the J call TRBJ2-5, with a tentative D call TRBD1 (6 bases). The CDR3 length is 15 residues. Trimming left V 5 bases short and J 5 bases short, with 18 bases between. Germline-derived CDR1 and CDR2 are LNHDA and SQIVND (reference sequence). This CDR3 reads CASSPDRRRKETQYF. CDR3 in DNA: TGTGCCAGTAGTCCTGACAGGAGAAGAAAGGAGACCCAGTACTTC.

This chain connects TRBV20-1 to TRBJ1-1; 10 positions agree with TRBD1. This CDR3 spans 13 amino acids. Germline values: CDR1 DFQATT, CDR2 SNEGSKA (reference sequence). The J segment lost 4 bases and the V segment lost 6 bases, leaving 5 bases of the junction unmatched. The CDR3 here is CSARTGGATEAFF. CDR3 DNA: TGCAGTGCGAGGACAGGGGGTGCCACTGAAGCTTTCTTT.

This clonotype was counted ten times or more. The V and J genes are TRBV10-2 and TRBJ2-3, with TRBD1 matching over 10 bases. Germline CDR1 WSHSY, CDR2 SAAADI. The V gene end was trimmed by 4 bases and the J gene end by 3 bases; junction bases not matched to a gene: 4. The CDR3 length is 15 residues. Here the CDR3 DNA reads TGCGCCAGCAGTGGGGACAGGGGACCTACAGATACGCAGTATTTT. Translated: CASSGDRGPTDTQYF.

The chain couples TRBV7-9 to TRBJ1-1; 9 bases line up with TRBD1. This CDR3 has 15 residues. V lost 1 base and J lost 4; bases outside the gene matches: 4. Germline lookup yields CDR1 SEHNR and CDR2 FQNEAQ (reference sequence). The CDR3 sequence: CASSLGDRAGTEAFF. The CDR3 nucleotides read TGTGCCAGCAGCTTAGGGGACAGGGCTGGCACTGAAGCTTTCTTT.

The rearrangement links TRBV7-8 to TRBJ1-6; D remains unclear. Germline CDR1 reads SGHVS; CDR2 reads FQNEAQ. The V and J ends lost 0 bases and 11 bases respectively, with 11 bases between them. This CDR3 spans 14 amino acids. Here the CDR3 DNA reads TGTGCCAGCAGCTTAGCTGGAGGTTGGGCACCCCTCCACTTT. Translated: CASSLAGGWAPLHF.

This CDR3 is CAISEGSGELFF. CDR3 in DNA: TGTGCCATCAGTGAAGGGTCCGGGGAGCTGTTTTTT. The chain recombines TRBV10-3 with TRBJ2-2, with D hard to call. Germline assignment: CDR1 ENHRY and CDR2 SYGVKD. V lost 3 bases to trimming and J lost 6 bases, with 5 bases between them. CDR3 size: 12 residues.

V is TRBV12-3 or TRBV12-4 and J is TRBJ2-1; TRBD2 matches at 10 bases. CDR3 length equals 12 residues. After removal of 7 bases from V and 8 bases from J, the junction contained 2 bases not matched to a gene. This chain's CDR3 is CASTSGGDEQFF. The CDR3 nucleotides are TGTGCCAGCACTAGCGGGGGTGATGAGCAGTTCTTC.

The chain combines TRBV7-9 with TRBJ2-7, with 7 bases aligning to TRBD1. Germline CDR1 SEHNR, CDR2 FQNEAQ (reference sequence). Trimming cost V 1 base and J 3 bases; bases outside gene matches: 3. CDR3 size: 14 residues. The CDR3 protein is CASSLEPGGYEQYF. Written as DNA, the CDR3 is TGTGCCAGCAGCTTAGAGCCAGGGGGCTACGAGCAGTACTTC.

J is TRBJ1-2 and V is TRBV24-1; tentatively, D is TRBD1 (6 bases). The CDR3 has 13 amino acids. Germline assignment: CDR1 KGHDR and CDR2 SFDVKD. V was cut by 5 bases and J by 6 bases, with 12 bases left in between. The CDR3 spells CATSANRDHGYTF. Here the CDR3 DNA reads TGTGCCACCAGTGCCAACAGGGATCATGGCTACACCTTC.